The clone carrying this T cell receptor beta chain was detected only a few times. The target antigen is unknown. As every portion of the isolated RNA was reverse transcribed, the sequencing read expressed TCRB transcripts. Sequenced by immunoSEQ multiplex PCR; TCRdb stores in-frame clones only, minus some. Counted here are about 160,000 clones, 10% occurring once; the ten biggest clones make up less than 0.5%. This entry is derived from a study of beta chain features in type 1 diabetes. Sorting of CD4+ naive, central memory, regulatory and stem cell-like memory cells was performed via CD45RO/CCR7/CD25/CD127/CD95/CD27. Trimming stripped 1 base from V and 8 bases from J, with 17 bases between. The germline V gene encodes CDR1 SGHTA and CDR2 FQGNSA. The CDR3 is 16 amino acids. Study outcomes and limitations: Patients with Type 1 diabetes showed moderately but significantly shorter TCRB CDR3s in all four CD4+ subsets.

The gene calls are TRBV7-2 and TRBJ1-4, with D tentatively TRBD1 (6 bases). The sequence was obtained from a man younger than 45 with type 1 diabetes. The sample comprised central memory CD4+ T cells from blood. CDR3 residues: CASSLGAGALGEKLFF. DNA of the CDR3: TGTGCCAGCAGCTTAGGGGCAGGGGCACTGGGCGAAAAACTGTTTTTT.